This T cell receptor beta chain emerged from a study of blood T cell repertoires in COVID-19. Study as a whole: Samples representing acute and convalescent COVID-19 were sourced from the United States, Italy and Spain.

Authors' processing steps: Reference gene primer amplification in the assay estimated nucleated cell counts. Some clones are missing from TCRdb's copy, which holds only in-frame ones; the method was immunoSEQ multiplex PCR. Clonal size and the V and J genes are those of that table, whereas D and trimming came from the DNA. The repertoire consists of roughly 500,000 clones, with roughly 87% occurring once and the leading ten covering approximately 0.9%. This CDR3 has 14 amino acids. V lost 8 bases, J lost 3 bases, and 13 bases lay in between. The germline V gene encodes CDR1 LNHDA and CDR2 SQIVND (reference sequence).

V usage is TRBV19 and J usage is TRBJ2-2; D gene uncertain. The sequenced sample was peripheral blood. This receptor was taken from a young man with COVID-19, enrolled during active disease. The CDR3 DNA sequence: TGTGCCAGTTGTGATAGCTTTTACACCGGGGAGCTGTTTTTT. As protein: CASCDSFYTGELFF.